This TCR beta chain was observed in a study of response to subunit inactivated influenza vaccine. Study conclusions and caveats: Every seasonal influenza vaccination brings in few new T cells, the authors suggested.

V lost 1 base and J 7 bases, leaving 8 bases between the germline ends. This CDR3 has 13 amino acids. TCRdb fed the RT-PCR reads into MiXCR, producing one record per CDR3 protein. The table lists some 850,000 distinct CDR3 sequences, around 20% of them singletons. A remark on this clonotype: The antigen remains unidentified.

V gene TRBV12-3 or TRBV12-4 combines with J gene TRBJ2-1, with D hard to call. The source material was PBMCs from blood, sampled 5 days after vaccination. The receptor's source is a man aged 50 to 59 who received an inactivated influenza vaccine. CDR3 DNA: TGTGCCAGCAGTTTAGGCATGCCGAATGAGCAGTTCTTC. Its translation is CASSLGMPNEQFF.